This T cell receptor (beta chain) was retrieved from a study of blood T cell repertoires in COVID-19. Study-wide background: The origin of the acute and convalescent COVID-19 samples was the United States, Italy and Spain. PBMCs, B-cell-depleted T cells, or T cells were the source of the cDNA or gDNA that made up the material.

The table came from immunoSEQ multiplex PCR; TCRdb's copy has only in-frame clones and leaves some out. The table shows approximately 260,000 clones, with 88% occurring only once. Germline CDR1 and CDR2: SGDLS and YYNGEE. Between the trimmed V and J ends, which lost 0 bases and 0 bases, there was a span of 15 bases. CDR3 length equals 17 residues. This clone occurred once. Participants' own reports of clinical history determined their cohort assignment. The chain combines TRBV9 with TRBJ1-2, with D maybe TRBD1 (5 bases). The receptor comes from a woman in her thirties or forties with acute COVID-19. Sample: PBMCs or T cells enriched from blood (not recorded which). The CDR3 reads CASSVGSPTEPNYGYTF. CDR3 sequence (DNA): TGTGCCAGCAGCGTAGGATCCCCGACAGAGCCTAACTATGGCTACACCTTC.